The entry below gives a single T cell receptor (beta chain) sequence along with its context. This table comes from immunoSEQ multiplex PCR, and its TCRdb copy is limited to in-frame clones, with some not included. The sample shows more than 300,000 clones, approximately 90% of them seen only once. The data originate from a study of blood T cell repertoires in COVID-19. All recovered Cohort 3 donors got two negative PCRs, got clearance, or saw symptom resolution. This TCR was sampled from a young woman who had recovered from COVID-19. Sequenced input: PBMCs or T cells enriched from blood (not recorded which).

CDR3 in amino acids: CASSTERTSGEGQYF. In DNA, the CDR3 is TGTGCCAGCAGCACGGAAAGGACTAGCGGGGAGGGGCAGTATTTT. The chain links TRBV5-4 to TRBJ2-3, with 12 positions matching TRBD2. The V gene's germline CDR1 is SGHNT and CDR2 YYREEE (reference sequence). V lost 4 bases and J lost 11; bases outside the gene matches: 11. CDR3 length equals 15 residues.